This TCR beta chain was captured by sequencing in a study of beta chain features in type 1 diabetes (dated by TCRdb to between 2017 and 2018). Turning to the overall study: No differences in mean age, gender distribution, total cell number or subset yield were found between patients and healthy donors. A total of about 99,000,000 sorted cells were examined across all samples, and RNA yield correlated strongly with the number of cells per subset. In the study, recently diagnosed type 1 diabetes patients and matched healthy donors were compared on the TCRB repertoires of their sorted circulating CD4+ T cell subsets. Regulatory and stem cell-like memory subsets were isolated from only 8 patients and roughly 8 healthy donors, whereas naive and central memory subsets came from all 28 donors.

Results the study describes overall, beyond this receptor: In all four CD4+ subsets, TCRB CDR3 length was moderately but significantly shorter in type 1 diabetes patients. Shorter templates might be favored by PCR, yet because patient and control samples were amplified and corrected together, any such skew would affect both groups equally. Because cDNA rather than genomic DNA was sequenced, highly expressing activated cells could have been over-represented, although no difference in activation and CD3 levels was found between groups. Naive, central memory and regulatory TCRB repertoires appeared more similar among patients than among healthy donors. At VDJ recombination sites, type 1 diabetes patients had fewer insertions and more deleted nucleotides, which implies abnormalities in thymic rearrangement. Because small numbers of individuals were included in the HLA sub-analyses, any influence of HLA type on TCRB rearrangement was left unresolved.

Each donor gave one peripheral blood draw, averaging approximately 110 mL, which was collected into heparinised tubes. Using a panel that included CD45RO, CCR7, CD25, CD127, CD95 and CD27, naive, central memory, regulatory and stem cell-like memory CD4+ T cells were sorted on a BD FACSAria II. Purity was above 95% for every sorted population. PBMCs were isolated right away by Lymphoprep density gradient centrifugation and were stained directly, without culture. So that batch effects would be minimized, each experiment stained and sorted samples in pairs, pairing one healthy donor with one patient. The table lists this clone with a few counts. The antigen this receptor binds is unknown. Within one base of it there is no much larger clone, and no base qualities were kept. The High Capacity cDNA Reverse Transcription Kit was used to reverse transcribe all of the isolated RNA, meaning that expressed TCRB transcripts were what got sequenced. Naive, central memory and regulatory T cell samples underwent deep immunoSEQ sequencing, averaging approximately 3.5 million total reads per sample. Sorted cells were lysed in RLT buffer, and RNA was extracted using DNase-treated RNeasy Micro or Mini kits according to cell number. To prevent cross-contamination, every cell subset was processed on its own, while patient and healthy donor samples were processed together. Using the immunoSEQ multiplex PCR, TCRB sequences were amplified from cDNA into 87-bp fragments spanning the CDR3 region. Amplicons were sequenced on the Illumina HiSeq platform. For the original study's pipeline: Synthetic template baselines were used to correct PCR bias computationally, reads within Hamming distance 2 were collapsed, and singletons that could not be merged were discarded. Reads were aligned against IMGT so that V, D and J genes, CDR3 length and insertions or deletions at six rearrangement sites could be assigned. Within each subset, clonotype counts were normalized to sorted cell number, after which true diversity and Gini coefficients were computed with the tcR R package. Repertoire sharing was quantified using the overlap coefficient calculated on TCRB nucleotide sequences. As a proxy for the pre-selection repertoire, out-of-frame TCRB sequences from naive cells were analyzed. What TCRdb holds here is the immuneACCESS table cut down to in-frame rearrangements. Part of the clones is not present; checked against another copy, under half of the missing clones reflect an unresolved V gene, and the others are unexplained. That table furnishes V, J and clone size, whereas the DNA furnished D and trimming. The sample data list around 500,000 clones, and more than 9.5% of these were observed just once. The ten top clones hold approximately 0.05% of the sample.

V is pared back by 3 bases and J by 4 bases, with 12 bases lying between the germline termini. The germline V gene encodes CDR1 KGHSH and CDR2 LQKENI. The CDR3 contains 14 residues, cysteine and phenylalanine counted. The entry retains the CDR3 DNA only, 42 bases that are in frame from base 1. Input material: naive CD4+ T cells from blood. According to the study, the label for this sample's cell subset or site signals: true naive CD4+ T cells. The V and J genes are TRBV18 and TRBJ2-5, with a weak D call of TRBD1 (5 bases match). The receptor's source is a woman between 18 and 29 years old in good health. CDR3 region: CASSPQGKRETQYF. Here is the DNA: TGTGCCAGCTCACCGCAGGGCAAGAGAGAGACCCAGTACTTC.